The rows below give T cell receptor beta chains drawn from one sample of a study of T cell responses to AZD1222 COVID-19 vaccine. TCRdb's copy holds only in-frame clones and misses some; the assay was immunoSEQ multiplex PCR. The sample shows approximately 140,000 clones, 80% to 95% of them seen only once. This specimen consisted of peripheral blood, obtained 28 days after the second AZD1222 dose. The source of these receptors is an adult who received the AZD1222 COVID-19 vaccine. The CDR3 runs from the conserved cysteine through the conserved F or W. The D gene is left open where the match is weak. Only part of the rows carry a size: once, few, many, or a class if the clone is expanded.

TRBV4-2	NA	TRBJ1-2	NA	TGTGCCAGCAGCCAAGATCGGGAGGACTATGGCTACACCTTC	CASSQDREDYGYTF
TRBV7-2	NA	TRBJ2-1	TRBD1	TGTGCCAGCAGGGGGGTACCGGGACAGGGACAGAATGAGCAGTTCTTC	CASRGVPGQGQNEQFF
TRBV28	NA	TRBJ1-1	NA	TGTGCCAGCAGTTCCCCCGGCACTGAAGCTTTCTTT	CASSSPGTEAFF
TRBV15	NA	TRBJ2-1	NA	TGTGCCACCAGCAGCCCGGGACCGAAGGAGCAGTTCTTC	CATSSPGPKEQFF
TRBV3-1/TRBV3-2	NA	TRBJ2-4	NA	TGTGCCAGCAGCCAAGAGTCGCGGGCCACCATAACCAAAAACATTCAGTACTTC	CASSQESRATITKNIQYF
TRBV19	NA	TRBJ1-5	NA	TGTGCCAGTAGCCCGGACATCTATAGCAATCAGCCCCAGCATTTT	CASSPDIYSNQPQHF
TRBV13	NA	TRBJ2-5	NA	TGTGCCAGCAGCTTAGACGGGGGCCAAGAGACCCAGTACTTC	CASSLDGGQETQYF
TRBV3-1/TRBV3-2	few	TRBJ2-7	NA	TGTGCCAGCAGCCGGCAATCCTACGAGCAGTACTTC	CASSRQSYEQYF
TRBV6-5	NA	TRBJ1-4	NA	TGTGCCAGCAGTACCCGGGTTTTTAATGAAAAACTGTTTTTT	CASSTRVFNEKLFF
TRBV25-1	NA	TRBJ2-3	NA	TGTGCCAGCAGACAGCCTAGCACAGATACGCAGTATTTT	CASRQPSTDTQYF
TRBV24-1	NA	TRBJ1-2	NA	TGTGCCACCAGTGGAACGACCGAGAACTATGGCTACACCTTC	CATSGTTENYGYTF
TRBV6-5	NA	TRBJ1-2	NA	TGTGCCAGCAGAGGAGGCTATGGCTACACCTTC	CASRGGYGYTF
TRBV3-1/TRBV3-2	NA	TRBJ1-6	NA	TGTGCCAGCAGCCAGGGGATCTCCTATAATTCACCCCTCCACTTT	CASSQGISYNSPLHF
TRBV5-6	NA	TRBJ1-1	NA	TGTGCCAGCAGCTTGTCGGCCCGGCCCACTGAAGCTTTCTTT	CASSLSARPTEAFF
TRBV5-1	NA	TRBJ1-1	NA	TGCGCCAGCAGCACCAACCAGGGCTGGGCTTTCTTT	CASSTNQGWAFF
TRBV24-1	NA	TRBJ2-3	NA	TGTGCCACCTCTAGGGGGGACGGGTACACAGATACGCAGTATTTT	CATSRGDGYTDTQYF
TRBV5-4	NA	TRBJ2-2	TRBD2	TGTGCCAGCAGTTTAGGACTAGCGATTGCCGGGGAGCTGTTTTTT	CASSLGLAIAGELFF
TRBV2	once	TRBJ1-2	NA	TGTGCCAGCAGTGAACCGGGACCCAGGGGCGCCTATGGCTACACCTTC	CASSEPGPRGAYGYTF
TRBV5-1	NA	TRBJ2-5	NA	TGCGCCAGCGCCGGGGGAGTTGGTGGGGGAAACCAAGAGACCCAGTACTTC	CASAGGVGGGNQETQYF
TRBV12-3/TRBV12-4	NA	TRBJ2-7	NA	TGTGCCAGCAGTCCCGTCATCTACGAGCAGTACTTC	CASSPVIYEQYF
TRBV18	NA	TRBJ2-1	NA	TGTGCCAGCTCACCCCGGACGCACAATGAGCAGTTCTTC	CASSPRTHNEQFF
TRBV6-6	NA	TRBJ1-5	NA	TGTGCCAGCTGCCCCAGGGTGTTGAATCAGCCCCAGCATTTT	CASCPRVLNQPQHF
TRBV5-1	NA	TRBJ2-4	NA	TGCGCCAGCAGCTTGGGAGGCGCCAAAAACATTCAGTACTTC	CASSLGGAKNIQYF
TRBV27	NA	TRBJ2-1	TRBD2	TGTGCCAGCACCTCCGGGACTAGCGTCTTAGAGGACAATGAGCAGTTCTTC	CASTSGTSVLEDNEQFF
TRBV3-1/TRBV3-2	NA	TRBJ2-7	TRBD2	TGTGCCAGCAGCCAAGGCGTTAGCGGGGGGGCTGGGCTAAAAGAGCAGTACTTC	CASSQGVSGGAGLKEQYF
TRBV29-1	once	TRBJ1-5	NA	TGCAGCGTTGGGGAAGGGAATCAGCCCCAGCATTTT	CSVGEGNQPQHF
TRBV19	NA	TRBJ1-5	NA	TGTGCCAGTAGTATTGCTGTCGGGGGAAATCAGCCCCAGCATTTT	CASSIAVGGNQPQHF
TRBV28	NA	TRBJ2-1	TRBD2	TGTGCCAGCCGCCCGGGATCTAGCGGGAGTTTAAATGAGCAGTTCTTC	CASRPGSSGSLNEQFF
TRBV5-8	NA	TRBJ1-4	NA	TGTGCCAGCAGATGGTCCAGTGCAACTAATGAAAAACTGTTTTTT	CASRWSSATNEKLFF
TRBV28	NA	TRBJ2-7	TRBD2	TGTGCCAGCAGTTCACTAGCGGGAGGGTCAGACGAGCAGTACTTC	CASSSLAGGSDEQYF
TRBV24-1	NA	TRBJ2-1	NA	TGTGCCACCAGTGGAGGAGGGCCCTCCTACAATGAGCAGTTCTTC	CATSGGGPSYNEQFF
TRBV19	NA	TRBJ2-7	TRBD2	TGTGCCAGTAGTATGGGATCGGGGGGTGCCTACGAGCAGTACTTC	CASSMGSGGAYEQYF
TRBV10-3	once	TRBJ2-2	NA	TGTGCCATCAGGGATTTAGGGGCCGGGGAGCTGTTTTTT	CAIRDLGAGELFF
TRBV9	NA	TRBJ2-3	NA	TGTGCCAGCACCACCCTTTCGGGAGACCAGGGGGGGCAGTATTTT	CASTTLSGDQGGQYF